The clone carrying this T cell receptor beta chain turned up a few times. This was the immunoSEQ v3 assay. Sequencing depth was around 2.2 million read pairs for survey level, roughly 4.5-6 million for deep. The assay was immunoSEQ multiplex PCR, and TCRdb's table has in-frame clones only and misses some. The sample lists 15,000 to 20,000 clones; 83% were seen once. This entry belongs to a study of TIL therapy for anti-PD-1-resistant metastatic lung cancer. Overall study context: Median tumor PD-L1 proportion score was 5% to 7%. A few tumors were EGFR-mutant and two were ALK-rearranged.

Time point defined: pre-treatment sample, taken before nivolumab and TIL therapy. The germline CDR1 and CDR2 sequences are SGHRS and YFSETQ. With 1 base clipped from V and 9 bases from J, the junction kept 4 bases outside the gene matches. The length of the CDR3 is 14 residues. The rearrangement links TRBV5-1 to TRBJ1-6; 7 bases are a match to TRBD1. The material was blood, obtained at baseline. The receptor comes from a person between 25 and 79 years old with non-small cell lung cancer. CDR3 region: CASSLSRGSSPLHF. CDR3 DNA sequence: TGCGCCAGCAGCTTGTCCAGGGGGAGTTCACCCCTCCACTTT.